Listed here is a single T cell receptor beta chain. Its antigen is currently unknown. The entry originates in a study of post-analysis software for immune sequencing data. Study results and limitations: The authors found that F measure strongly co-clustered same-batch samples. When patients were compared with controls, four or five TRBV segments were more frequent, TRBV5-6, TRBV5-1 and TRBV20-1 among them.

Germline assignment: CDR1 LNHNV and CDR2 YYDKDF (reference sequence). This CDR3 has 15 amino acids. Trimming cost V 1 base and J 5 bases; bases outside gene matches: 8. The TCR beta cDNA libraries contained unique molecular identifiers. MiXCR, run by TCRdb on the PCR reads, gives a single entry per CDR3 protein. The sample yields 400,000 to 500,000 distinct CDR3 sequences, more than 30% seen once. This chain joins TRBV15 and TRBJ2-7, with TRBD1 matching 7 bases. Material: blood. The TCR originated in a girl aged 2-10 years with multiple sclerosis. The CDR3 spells CATSRAQTGSHEQYF. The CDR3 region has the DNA TGTGCCACCAGCAGAGCTCAGACAGGGTCCCACGAGCAGTACTTC.